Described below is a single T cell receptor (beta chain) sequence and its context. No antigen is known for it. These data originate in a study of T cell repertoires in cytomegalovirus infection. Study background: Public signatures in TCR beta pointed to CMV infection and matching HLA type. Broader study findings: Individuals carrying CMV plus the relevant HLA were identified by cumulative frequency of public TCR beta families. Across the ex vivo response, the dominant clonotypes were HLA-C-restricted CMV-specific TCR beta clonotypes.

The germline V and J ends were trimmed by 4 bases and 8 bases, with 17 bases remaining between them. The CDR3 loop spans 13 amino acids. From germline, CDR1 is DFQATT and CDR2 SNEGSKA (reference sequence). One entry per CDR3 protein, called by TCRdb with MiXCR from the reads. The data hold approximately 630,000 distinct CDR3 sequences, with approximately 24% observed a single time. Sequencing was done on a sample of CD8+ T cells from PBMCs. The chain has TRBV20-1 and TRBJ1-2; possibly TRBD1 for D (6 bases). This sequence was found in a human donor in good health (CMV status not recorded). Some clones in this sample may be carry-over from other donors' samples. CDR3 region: CSATRTDQRGYTF. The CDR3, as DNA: TGCAGTGCTACCCGGACAGACCAGCGGGGCTACACCTTC.